The T cell receptor beta chain under discussion was sequenced for a study of T cell repertoires in cytomegalovirus infection. Study-wide context: Indications came from public TCR beta signatures; they pointed to CMV infection and to a matching HLA type.

V was shortened by 10 bases and J by 1 base, with 14 bases between the two germline ends. The CDR3 has 14 residues. Germline CDR1 reads ENHRY; CDR2 reads SYGVKD. TCRdb re-analysed the reads in MiXCR, keeping a single row per CDR3 protein. The table has about 740,000 distinct CDR3 sequences, about a third seen once. Broader study findings: Frequencies of public TCR beta families were cumulated, and this identified carriers of CMV plus the relevant HLA. It was HLA-C-restricted CMV-specific TCR beta clonotypes that dominated the response ex vivo.

A word on this clonotype: The antigen is not known.

This clonotype was obtained from a human donor in good health (CMV status not recorded). Some clones in this sample may be carry-over from other donors' samples. What was sequenced was PBMCs. V usage is TRBV10-3 and J usage is TRBJ2-1; D might be TRBD1 or TRBD2, each matching 5 bases. The CDR3 DNA reads TGTGCCACCTATGGTGGGGGTTCCTACAATGAGCAGTTCTTC. Its protein is CATYGGGSYNEQFF.